Detailed here is one T cell receptor beta chain. This sample stems from a study of blood T cell repertoires in COVID-19. Study-wide context: Acute and convalescent COVID-19 samples came from the United States, Italy and Spain. Sample material is recorded as cDNA or gDNA derived from T cells, B-cell-depleted T cells, or PBMCs.

Germline-derived CDR1 and CDR2 are KGHSH and LQKENI. Trimming stripped 3 bases from V and 4 bases from J, with 9 bases between. This CDR3 region has 13 residues. As handled by the study authors: Reference gene primer amplification gave nucleated cell count estimates. This table comes from immunoSEQ multiplex PCR, and its TCRdb copy is limited to in-frame clones, with some not included. The D gene and trimming were derived from the DNA, and the V and J assignments and clone size from that table. The sample holds tens of thousands of clones, approximately 90% seen once. The chain joins TRBV18 to TRBJ1-2; D may be TRBD1 (5 bases). The source material was peripheral blood. This TCR derives from a man aged 70-80 years with active or convalescent COVID-19. CDR3 nucleotides: TGTGCCAGCTCACCGGAGGGGCGCTATGGCTACACCTTC. It translates to CASSPEGRYGYTF.